This T cell receptor (beta chain) derives from a study of T cells in Graves' hyperthyroidism and ophthalmopathy. Study-wide context: Peripheral blood specimens were obtained at initial diagnosis, prior to any treatment. Study findings and constraints: Appearing also in blood were most of the thyroid clonotypes expanded above 0.001.

This clonotype was seen many times. Its antigen is still unknown. Amplified TCR beta CDR3 regions came from RNA transcripts. HTBI primers were employed in a first-round RT-PCR of the TCR CDR3. TCRdb fed the multiplex PCR reads into MiXCR, producing one record per CDR3 protein. The data contain fewer than 750,000 distinct CDR3 sequences, roughly 14% of them singletons. Diagnoses rested on clinical symptoms, serum thyroxine and TRAb, thyroid ultrasound and orbital computed tomography. The ends lost 3 bases at V and 2 bases at J; junction bases unmatched: 3. CDR1 KGHSH and CDR2 LQKENI come from the germline V gene. The CDR3 covers 16 residues.

The V gene is TRBV18, the J gene TRBJ1-4, with 10 bases identical to TRBD1. This clonotype was sampled from a woman between 45 and 60 years old with Graves' ophthalmopathy. Input material: blood. Here the CDR3 DNA reads TGTGCCAGCTCACCCGGGACAGGGGCGACTAATGAAAAACTGTTTTTT. Translating it yields CASSPGTGATNEKLFF.